This is a list of T cell receptor beta chains from one sample in a study of vaccination effects on CD4 cells after COVID-19. The antigens for these receptors are not known. Profiling relied on immunoSEQ multiplex PCR, and the TCRdb table lists in-frame clones only, not all of them. The table shows tens of thousands of clones, with around 82% occurring only once. Sequenced material: CD4+ T cells from PBMCs cultured with HIV peptides, taken before COVID-19 vaccination. Source of these receptors: a human donor who had a prior SARS-CoV-2 infection. Both conserved end residues are part of each CDR3. The D gene is left open where the match is weak. Clone size is shown for a subset of rows, as once, few, many or a class of expanded clone.

TGTGCCAGCAGTTACTCGAATTGGTACAACTCCTACGAGCAGTACTTC,CASSYSNWYNSYEQYF,TRBJ2-7,NA,NA,TRBV6-5
TGTGCCAGCAGTGCTCTGTTTGGCTCTGGGGCCAACGTCCTGACTTTC,CASSALFGSGANVLTF,TRBJ2-6,NA,few,TRBV2
TGCGCCAGCAGCCAAGAGAGTCGGGCCAGCTATGGCTACACCTTC,CASSQESRASYGYTF,TRBJ1-2,NA,NA,TRBV4-3
TGCGCCAGCAGCTCGGACGGGGTCAGGGGACAGCCCCAGCATTTT,CASSSDGVRGQPQHF,TRBJ1-5,NA,NA,TRBV5-1
TGTGCCAGCAGCTTAAAAGCGGGACCCTACAATGAGCAGTTCTTC,CASSLKAGPYNEQFF,TRBJ2-1,TRBD2,few,TRBV7-3
TGTGCCACCGGACAGGACAATCGGGCCTACGAGCAGTACTTC,CATGQDNRAYEQYF,TRBJ2-7,TRBD1,NA,TRBV15
TGTGCCAGCAGCCAACGGACAGGGGGCACCGGGGAGCTGTTTTTT,CASSQRTGGTGELFF,TRBJ2-2,TRBD1,NA,TRBV7-9
TGTGCCAGCAGGGACAGAGTAGGAAACACCATATATTTT,CASRDRVGNTIYF,TRBJ1-3,NA,once,TRBV9
TGTGCCAGCACGTGGACAGGGAGGTATAGCAATCAGCCCCAGCATTTT,CASTWTGRYSNQPQHF,TRBJ1-5,TRBD1,NA,TRBV19
TGTGCCAGCAGCTTGGCGCCAGTCAGCACAGATACGCAGTATTTT,CASSLAPVSTDTQYF,TRBJ2-3,NA,NA,TRBV5-5
TGTGCCAGCAGCTCTGACGCAGATACGCAGTATTTT,CASSSDADTQYF,TRBJ2-3,NA,NA,TRBV5-5
TGTGCCTCCGGGACAGTGCCCACAGATACGCAGTATTTT,CASGTVPTDTQYF,TRBJ2-3,TRBD1,NA,TRBV19
TGTGCCAGCAGCTTAGGCGGTGCTTTGGAAAAACTGTTTTTT,CASSLGGALEKLFF,TRBJ1-4,NA,NA,TRBV7-9
TGTGCCAGCAGCTACGCTTCGTACCAAGAGACCCAGTACTTC,CASSYASYQETQYF,TRBJ2-5,NA,once,TRBV9
TGTGCCAGCACCGGTAGCGGGAGGGACGAGACCCAGTACTTC,CASTGSGRDETQYF,TRBJ2-5,TRBD2,NA,TRBV2
TGTGCCATCAGGGGGACGGATGGAAACACCATATATTTT,CAIRGTDGNTIYF,TRBJ1-3,NA,NA,TRBV10-3
TGTGCCAGCAGCCGAACCGTCGGTGACTATGGCTACACCTTC,CASSRTVGDYGYTF,TRBJ1-2,NA,once,TRBV6-6
TGTGCCAGCAGGACACCCAGGACTAGCGGGGTCCAAGAGACCCAGTACTTC,CASRTPRTSGVQETQYF,TRBJ2-5,TRBD2,NA,TRBV7-6
TGTGCCAGCAGTAAAGCGGGGTCGAACACCGGGGAGCTGTTTTTT,CASSKAGSNTGELFF,TRBJ2-2,TRBD2,NA,TRBV6-2/TRBV6-3
TGTGCCATCACTGAACAGGGCGAGGCTGAAGCTTTCTTT,CAITEQGEAEAFF,TRBJ1-1,NA,NA,TRBV10-3
TGTGCCAGAAGCTTGGGGTGGACAGGGGCAGATACGCAGTATTTT,CARSLGWTGADTQYF,TRBJ2-3,TRBD1,NA,TRBV5-3
TGTGCCAGCAGCGCAACTAGCGGGAGCGTGTTATCCTACGAGCAGTACTTC,CASSATSGSVLSYEQYF,TRBJ2-7,TRBD2,NA,TRBV7-2
TGTGCCAGCAGCTTGGGTAGCGGGAGTTTAAATGAGCAGTTCTTC,CASSLGSGSLNEQFF,TRBJ2-1,TRBD2,NA,TRBV5-5
TGCGCCAGCCGGGGATTTGGTTCGTTCTATGGCTACACCTTC,CASRGFGSFYGYTF,TRBJ1-2,NA,NA,TRBV10-1
TGTGCCAGCTCACCCCTCGACAGCACAGATACGCAGTATTTT,CASSPLDSTDTQYF,TRBJ2-3,NA,NA,TRBV18
TGTGCCAGCAGCTTAGATGGGGCCCCCCTCCACTTT,CASSLDGAPLHF,TRBJ1-6,NA,NA,TRBV7-2
TGCGCCAGCAGCTTATTACCCTCTAGCACAGATACGCAGTATTTT,CASSLLPSSTDTQYF,TRBJ2-3,NA,NA,TRBV5-1
TGTGCCAGTAGTATGATCAGGGGCAATCAGCCCCAGCATTTT,CASSMIRGNQPQHF,TRBJ1-5,NA,NA,TRBV19
TGCGCCAGCAGCCGAGACAGCAATCAGCCCCAGCATTTT,CASSRDSNQPQHF,TRBJ1-5,NA,NA,TRBV5-1
TGCGCCAGCAGCTTCGGACTAGCGGGGGCGCGACGTGAGACCCAGTACTTC,CASSFGLAGARRETQYF,TRBJ2-5,TRBD2,NA,TRBV5-1
TGTGCCAGCAGCTTTGTTAACGAGCAGTACTTC,CASSFVNEQYF,TRBJ2-7,NA,once,TRBV11-2
TGTGCCAGCAGTGAACGGACAGTGCCTCGGAATTCACCCCTCCACTTT,CASSERTVPRNSPLHF,TRBJ1-6,NA,few,TRBV6-1
TGTGCCAGCAGCTTACCTAGCCGCGATACGCAGTATTTT,CASSLPSRDTQYF,TRBJ2-3,NA,NA,TRBV13
TGTGCCAGCAGGACTAGCGGGCGCCTGATTTACGAGCAGTACTTC,CASRTSGRLIYEQYF,TRBJ2-7,TRBD2,NA,TRBV3-1/TRBV3-2
TGTGCCAGCAGCTCCTTTAGCGCCGACCGGAATGAGCAGTTCTTC,CASSSFSADRNEQFF,TRBJ2-1,NA,few,TRBV11-2
TGCGCCAGCAGCCCACTGACGGGAGGGATTACAGATACGCAGTATTTT,CASSPLTGGITDTQYF,TRBJ2-3,TRBD2,NA,TRBV4-1
TGTGCCAGCAGTTCCTCCCCTCGGTGGGAGCAGTACTTC,CASSSSPRWEQYF,TRBJ2-7,NA,NA,TRBV6-5
TGTGCCAGCAGCCCGGGACTAGCGGGGAGGGCCGGGGAGCTGTTTTTT,CASSPGLAGRAGELFF,TRBJ2-2,TRBD2,NA,TRBV5-4
TGTGCCACCAGTGCGGACAGGGTTGGGGATACGCAGTATTTT,CATSADRVGDTQYF,TRBJ2-3,TRBD1,NA,TRBV24-1
TGTGCCACCAGTGATAACAGGGTGAGGAATCAGCCCCAGCATTTT,CATSDNRVRNQPQHF,TRBJ1-5,NA,once,TRBV24-1
TGTGCCAGCAGCTTGGCAGGGGTCGACTATGGCTACACCTTC,CASSLAGVDYGYTF,TRBJ1-2,NA,NA,TRBV5-4
TGCGCCAGCAGCTTGGAGTCTCCCTCTGGAAACACCATATATTTT,CASSLESPSGNTIYF,TRBJ1-3,NA,once,TRBV5-1
TGTGCCAGCAGGGACAGGATGGCGGGCACTGAAGCTTTCTTT,CASRDRMAGTEAFF,TRBJ1-1,TRBD1,NA,TRBV25-1
TGTGCCTGGAGCAAGACAGACTCCTACAATGAGCAGTTCTTC,CAWSKTDSYNEQFF,TRBJ2-1,NA,once,TRBV30
TGTGCCAGCAGCCTCAACAGGGACGGCCTGGGGACCCTCCACTTT,CASSLNRDGLGTLHF,TRBJ1-6,NA,NA,TRBV6-5
TGTGCCAACAGTCCCCAGCTAGAGAACACCGGGGAGCTGTTTTTT,CANSPQLENTGELFF,TRBJ2-2,NA,NA,TRBV2
TGCGCCAGCAGCCCATGGGGGAATGAGCAGTTCTTC,CASSPWGNEQFF,TRBJ2-1,NA,NA,TRBV5-1
TGTGCCAGCAGCCTGAGGGGACGGTACATGAACACTGAAGCTTTCTTT,CASSLRGRYMNTEAFF,TRBJ1-1,NA,NA,TRBV3-1/TRBV3-2